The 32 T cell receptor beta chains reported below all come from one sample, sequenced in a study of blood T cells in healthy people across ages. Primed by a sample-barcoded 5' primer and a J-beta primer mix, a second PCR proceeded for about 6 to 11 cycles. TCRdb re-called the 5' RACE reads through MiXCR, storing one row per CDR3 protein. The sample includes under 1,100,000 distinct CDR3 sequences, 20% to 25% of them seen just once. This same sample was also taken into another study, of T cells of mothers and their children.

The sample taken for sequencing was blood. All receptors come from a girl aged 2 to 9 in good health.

The CDR3 here is CASSSGGGGAADEQYF. The DNA of the CDR3 is TGTGCCAGCAGCTCCGGTGGCGGGGGGGCCGCCGACGAGCAGTACTTC. The gene calls are TRBV13 and TRBJ2-7; 9 bases agree with TRBD2. The CDR3 is made up of 16 amino acids. Germline loops: CDR1 PRHDT, CDR2 FYEKMQ (reference sequence). V was pared by 4 bases and J by 5 bases, with 12 bases of the junction left unmatched.

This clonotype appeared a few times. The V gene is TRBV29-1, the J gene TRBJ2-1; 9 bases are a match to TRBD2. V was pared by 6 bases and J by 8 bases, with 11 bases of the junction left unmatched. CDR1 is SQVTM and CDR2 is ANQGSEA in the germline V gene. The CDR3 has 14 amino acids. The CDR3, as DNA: TGCAGCGTAGCCGGGACTAGCTCCCTATATGAGCAGTTCTTC. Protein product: CSVAGTSSLYEQFF.

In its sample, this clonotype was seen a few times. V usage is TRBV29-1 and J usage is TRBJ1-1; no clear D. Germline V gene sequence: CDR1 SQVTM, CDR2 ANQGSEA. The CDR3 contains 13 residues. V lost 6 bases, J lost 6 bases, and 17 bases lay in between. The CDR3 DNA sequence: TGCAGCGTCTCGTCCGTTTGGCAATCTGAAGCTTTCTTT. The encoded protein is CSVSSVWQSEAFF.

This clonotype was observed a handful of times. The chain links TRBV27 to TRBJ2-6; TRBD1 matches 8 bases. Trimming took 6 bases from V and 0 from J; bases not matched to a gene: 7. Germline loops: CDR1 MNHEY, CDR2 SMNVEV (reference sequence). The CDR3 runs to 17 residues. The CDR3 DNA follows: TGTGCCAGCAGAGGGGACAGGTGGGTCTCTGGGGCCAACGTCCTGACTTTC. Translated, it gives CASRGDRWVSGANVLTF.

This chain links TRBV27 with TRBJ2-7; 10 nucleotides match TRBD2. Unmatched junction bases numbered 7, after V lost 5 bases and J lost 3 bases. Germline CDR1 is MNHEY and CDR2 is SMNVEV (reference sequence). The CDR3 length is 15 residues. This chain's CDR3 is CASSPLAGAFYEQYF. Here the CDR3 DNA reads TGTGCCAGCAGTCCCCTAGCGGGAGCGTTCTACGAGCAGTACTTC.

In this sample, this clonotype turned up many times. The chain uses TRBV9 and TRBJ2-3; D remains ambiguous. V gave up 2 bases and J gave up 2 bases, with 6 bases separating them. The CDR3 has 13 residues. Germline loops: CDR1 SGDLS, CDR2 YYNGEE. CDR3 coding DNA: TGTGCCAGCAGCGTGGGAAACACAGATACGCAGTATTTT. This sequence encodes CASSVGNTDTQYF. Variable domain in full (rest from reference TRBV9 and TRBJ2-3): DSGVTQTPKHLITATGQRVTLRCSPRSGDLSVYWYQQSLDQGLQFLIQYYNGEERAKGNILERFSAQQFPDLHSELNLSSLELGDSALYFCASSVGNTDTQYFGPGTRLTVL.

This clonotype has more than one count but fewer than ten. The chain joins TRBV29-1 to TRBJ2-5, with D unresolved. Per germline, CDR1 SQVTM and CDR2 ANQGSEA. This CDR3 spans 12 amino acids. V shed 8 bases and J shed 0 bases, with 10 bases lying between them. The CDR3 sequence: CSIQTYQETQYF. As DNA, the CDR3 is TGCAGCATCCAGACGTACCAAGAGACCCAGTACTTC.

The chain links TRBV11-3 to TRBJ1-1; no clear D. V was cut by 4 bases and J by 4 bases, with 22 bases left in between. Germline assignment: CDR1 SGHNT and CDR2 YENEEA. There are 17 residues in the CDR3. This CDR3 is CASSSRDLVGMSTEAFF. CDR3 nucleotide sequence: TGTGCCAGCAGCTCTAGGGATTTGGTGGGAATGAGCACTGAAGCTTTCTTT.

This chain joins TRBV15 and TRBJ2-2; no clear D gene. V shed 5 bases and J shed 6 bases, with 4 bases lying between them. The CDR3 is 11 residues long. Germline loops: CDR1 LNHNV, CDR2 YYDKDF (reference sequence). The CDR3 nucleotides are TGTGCCACCAGCGGGCCCGGGGAGCTGTTTTTT. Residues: CATSGPGELFF.

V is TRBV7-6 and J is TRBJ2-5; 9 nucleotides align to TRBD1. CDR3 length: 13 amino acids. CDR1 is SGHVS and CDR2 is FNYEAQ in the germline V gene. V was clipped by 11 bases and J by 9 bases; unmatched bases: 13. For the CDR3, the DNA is TGTGCCTCCCACTCGGGACAGGGTGGTCCCCAGTACTTC. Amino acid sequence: CASHSGQGGPQYF.

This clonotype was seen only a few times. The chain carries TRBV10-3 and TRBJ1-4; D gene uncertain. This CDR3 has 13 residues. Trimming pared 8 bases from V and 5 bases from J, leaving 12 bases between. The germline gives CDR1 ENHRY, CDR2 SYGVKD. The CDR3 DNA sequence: TGTGCCATCCCTCGTGGGGTCAATGAAAAACTGTTTTTT. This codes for CAIPRGVNEKLFF.

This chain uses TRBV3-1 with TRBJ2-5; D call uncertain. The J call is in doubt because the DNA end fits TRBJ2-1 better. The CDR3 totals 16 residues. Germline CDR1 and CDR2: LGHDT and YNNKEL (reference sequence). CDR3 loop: CASSSTGQIGSPVQFF. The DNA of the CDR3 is TGTGCCAGCAGCTCCACTGGGCAGATCGGCTCGCCTGTGCAGTTCTTC.

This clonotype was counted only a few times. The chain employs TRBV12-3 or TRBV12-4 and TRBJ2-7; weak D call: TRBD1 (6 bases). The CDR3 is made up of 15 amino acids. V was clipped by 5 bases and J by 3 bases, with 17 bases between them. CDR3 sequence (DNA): TGTGCCAGCAGTCGACGCAGGGACACCTACTACGAGCAGTACTTC. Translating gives CASSRRRDTYYEQYF.

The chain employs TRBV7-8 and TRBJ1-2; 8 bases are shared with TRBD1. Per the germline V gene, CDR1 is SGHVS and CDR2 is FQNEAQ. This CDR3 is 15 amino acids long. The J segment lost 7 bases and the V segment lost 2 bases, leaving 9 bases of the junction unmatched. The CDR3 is CASSLTNQGAGGYTF. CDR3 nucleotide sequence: TGTGCCAGCAGCTTAACAAACCAGGGGGCAGGTGGCTACACCTTC.

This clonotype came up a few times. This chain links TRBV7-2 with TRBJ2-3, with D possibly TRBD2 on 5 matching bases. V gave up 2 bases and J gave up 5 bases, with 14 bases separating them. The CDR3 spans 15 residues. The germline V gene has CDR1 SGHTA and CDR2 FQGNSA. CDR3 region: CASSLYASQGDTQYF. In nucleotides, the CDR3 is TGTGCCAGCAGCTTATACGCTAGCCAAGGAGATACGCAGTATTTT.

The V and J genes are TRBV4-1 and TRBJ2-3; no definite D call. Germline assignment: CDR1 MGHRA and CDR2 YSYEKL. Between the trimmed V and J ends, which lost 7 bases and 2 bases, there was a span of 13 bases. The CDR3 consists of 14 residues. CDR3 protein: CASTSPRDTDTQYF. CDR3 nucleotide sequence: TGCGCCAGCACCTCACCCCGAGACACAGATACGCAGTATTTT.

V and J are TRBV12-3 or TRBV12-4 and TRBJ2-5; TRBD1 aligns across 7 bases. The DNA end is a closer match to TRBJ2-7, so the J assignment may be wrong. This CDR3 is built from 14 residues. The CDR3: CASTPGQDDHEQYF. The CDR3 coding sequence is TGTGCCAGCACCCCTGGACAGGATGACCACGAGCAGTACTTC.

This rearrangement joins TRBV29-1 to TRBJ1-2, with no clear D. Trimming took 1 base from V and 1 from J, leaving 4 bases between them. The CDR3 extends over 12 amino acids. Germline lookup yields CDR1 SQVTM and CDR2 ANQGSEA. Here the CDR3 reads CSVEGYNYGYTF. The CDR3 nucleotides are TGCAGCGTTGAAGGCTATAACTATGGCTACACCTTC.

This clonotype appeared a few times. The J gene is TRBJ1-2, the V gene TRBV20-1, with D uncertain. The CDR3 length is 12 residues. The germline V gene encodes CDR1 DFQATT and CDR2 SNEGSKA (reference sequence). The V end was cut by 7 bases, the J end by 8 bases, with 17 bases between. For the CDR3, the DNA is TGCAGTGTAAACCCGCAGGCTGAAGGCTACACCTTC. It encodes CSVNPQAEGYTF.

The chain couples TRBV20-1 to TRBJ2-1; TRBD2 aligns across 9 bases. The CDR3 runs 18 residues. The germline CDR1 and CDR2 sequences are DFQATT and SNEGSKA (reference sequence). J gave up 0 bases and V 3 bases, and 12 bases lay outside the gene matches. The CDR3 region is CSASFLTSGGFSYNEQFF. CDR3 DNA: TGCAGTGCTAGCTTCCTAACGAGCGGGGGGTTCTCCTACAATGAGCAGTTCTTC.

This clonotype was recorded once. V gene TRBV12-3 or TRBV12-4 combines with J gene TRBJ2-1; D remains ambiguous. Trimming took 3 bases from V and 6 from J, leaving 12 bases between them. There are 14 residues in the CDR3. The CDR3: CASSLSGAFNEQFF. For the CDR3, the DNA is TGTGCCAGCAGTTTGAGTGGAGCCTTCAATGAGCAGTTCTTC.

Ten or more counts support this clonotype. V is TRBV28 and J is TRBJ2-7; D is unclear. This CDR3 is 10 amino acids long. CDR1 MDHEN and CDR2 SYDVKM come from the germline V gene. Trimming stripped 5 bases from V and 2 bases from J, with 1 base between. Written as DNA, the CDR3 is TGTGCCAGCAGTACCTACGAGCAGTACTTC. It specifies CASSTYEQYF.

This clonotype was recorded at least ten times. In DNA form, the CDR3 reads TGTGCCAGCTCCTCGGGTGACACCATATATTTT. It codes for CASSSGDTIYF. The J gene is TRBJ1-3, the V gene TRBV12-3 or TRBV12-4, with no clear D. The CDR3 consists of 11 residues. V was shortened by 8 bases and J by 8 bases, with 10 bases between the two germline ends.

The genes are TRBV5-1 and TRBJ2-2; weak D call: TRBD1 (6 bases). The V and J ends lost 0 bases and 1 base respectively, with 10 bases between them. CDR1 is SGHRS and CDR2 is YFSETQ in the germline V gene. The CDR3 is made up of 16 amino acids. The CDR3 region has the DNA TGCGCCAGCAGCTTGGGTTGGGGACAGAACACCGGGGAGCTGTTTTTT. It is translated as CASSLGWGQNTGELFF.

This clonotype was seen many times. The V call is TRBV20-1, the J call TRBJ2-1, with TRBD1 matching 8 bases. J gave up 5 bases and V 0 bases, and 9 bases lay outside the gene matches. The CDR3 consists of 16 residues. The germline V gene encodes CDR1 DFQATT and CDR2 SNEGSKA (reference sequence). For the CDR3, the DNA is TGCAGTGCTAGAGACTTTCCAGGGGGCGCGGACAATGAGCAGTTCTTC. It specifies CSARDFPGGADNEQFF.

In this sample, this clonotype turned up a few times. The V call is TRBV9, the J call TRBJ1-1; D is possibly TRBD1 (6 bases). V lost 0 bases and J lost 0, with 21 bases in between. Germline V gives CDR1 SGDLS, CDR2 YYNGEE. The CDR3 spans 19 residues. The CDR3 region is CASSVVDGARGRLNTEAFF. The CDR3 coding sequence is TGTGCCAGCAGCGTAGTTGACGGGGCGAGGGGGAGATTGAACACTGAAGCTTTCTTT.

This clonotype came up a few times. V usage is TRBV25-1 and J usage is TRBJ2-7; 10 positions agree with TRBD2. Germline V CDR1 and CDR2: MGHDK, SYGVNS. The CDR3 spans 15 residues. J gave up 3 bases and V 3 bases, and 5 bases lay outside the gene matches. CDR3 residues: CASSDRTSGSYEQYF. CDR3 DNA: TGTGCCAGCAGTGACAGGACTAGCGGAAGCTACGAGCAGTACTTC.

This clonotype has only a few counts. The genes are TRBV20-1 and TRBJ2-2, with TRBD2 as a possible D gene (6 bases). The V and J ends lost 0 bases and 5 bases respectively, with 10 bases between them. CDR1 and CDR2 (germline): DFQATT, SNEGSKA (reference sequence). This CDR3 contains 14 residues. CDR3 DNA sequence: TGCAGTGCTAGAGACGCTAGCGCAACCGGGGAGCTGTTTTTT. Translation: CSARDASATGELFF.

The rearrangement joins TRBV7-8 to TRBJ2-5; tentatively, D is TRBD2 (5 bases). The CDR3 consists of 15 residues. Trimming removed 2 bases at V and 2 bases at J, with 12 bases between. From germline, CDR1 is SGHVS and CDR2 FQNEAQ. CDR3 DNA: TGTGCCAGCAGCTTATATATTGGGGAGCAAGAGACCCAGTACTTC. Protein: CASSLYIGEQETQYF.

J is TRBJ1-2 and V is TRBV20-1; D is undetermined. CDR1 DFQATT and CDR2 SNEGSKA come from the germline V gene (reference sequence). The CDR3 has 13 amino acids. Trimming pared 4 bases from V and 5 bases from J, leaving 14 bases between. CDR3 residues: CSAIRAGEYGYTF. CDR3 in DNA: TGCAGTGCTATACGTGCCGGAGAGTATGGCTACACCTTC.

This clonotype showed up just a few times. The CDR3 loop is CASSEFLPSYLPYQETQYF. The CDR3, as DNA: TGTGCCAGCAGTGAATTCCTCCCCAGCTACCTACCCTACCAAGAGACCCAGTACTTC. V usage is TRBV25-1 and J usage is TRBJ2-5, with D uncertain. With 1 base removed from V and 0 bases from J, the gap between germline ends came to 21 bases. The CDR3 length is 19 residues. Germline lookup yields CDR1 MGHDK and CDR2 SYGVNS.

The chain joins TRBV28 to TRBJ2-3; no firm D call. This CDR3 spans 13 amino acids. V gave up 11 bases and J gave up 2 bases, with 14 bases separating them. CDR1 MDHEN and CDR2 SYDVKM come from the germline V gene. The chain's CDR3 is CAVTASLTDTQYF. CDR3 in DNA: TGTGCCGTCACAGCCTCCCTCACAGATACGCAGTATTTT.